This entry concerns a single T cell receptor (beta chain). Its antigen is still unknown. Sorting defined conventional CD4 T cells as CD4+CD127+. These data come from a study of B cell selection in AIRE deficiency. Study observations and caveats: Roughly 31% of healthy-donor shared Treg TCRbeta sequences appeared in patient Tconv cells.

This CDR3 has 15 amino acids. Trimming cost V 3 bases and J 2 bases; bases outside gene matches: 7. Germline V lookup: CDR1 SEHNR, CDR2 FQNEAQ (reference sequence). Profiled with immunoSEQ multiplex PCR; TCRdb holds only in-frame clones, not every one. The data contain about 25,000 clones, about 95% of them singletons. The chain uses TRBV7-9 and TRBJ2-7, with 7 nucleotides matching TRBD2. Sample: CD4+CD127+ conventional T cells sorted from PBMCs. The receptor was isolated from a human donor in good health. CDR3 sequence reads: CASSFGAGSPYEQYF. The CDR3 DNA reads TGTGCCAGCAGCTTCGGAGCGGGGAGCCCCTACGAGCAGTACTTC.